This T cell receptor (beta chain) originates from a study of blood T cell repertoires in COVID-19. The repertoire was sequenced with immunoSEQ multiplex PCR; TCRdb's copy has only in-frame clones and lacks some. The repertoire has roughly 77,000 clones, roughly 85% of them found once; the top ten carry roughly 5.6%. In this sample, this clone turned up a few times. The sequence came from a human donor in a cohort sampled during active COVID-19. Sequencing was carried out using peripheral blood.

The CDR3 is CASSPVADTQYF. CDR3 nucleotides: TGTGCCAGCAGCCCGGTTGCAGATACGCAGTATTTT. V gene TRBV7-2 combines with J gene TRBJ2-3, with no clear D. The CDR3 runs 12 residues. Germline V gene data show CDR1 as SGHTA and CDR2 as FQGNSA. Deletions cut 5 bases from V and 4 bases from J, with 7 bases between.